The 26 T cell receptor beta chains below were found in one sample sequenced in a study of identical twins (dated by TCRdb to the mid-2010s). The receptor library was made with 5' RACE. These reads were obtained on an Illumina HiSeq 2000. Using fastp trimming at Q25 and MiXCR clonotype assembly, TCRdb reanalyzed the public sequencing data and kept in-frame beta chains. Rows with one shared CDR3 protein collapse into an entry with the most common genes and DNA. A total of more than 400,000 distinct CDR3 sequences appear in this sample, about 15% of them only once. The ten largest clones represent 0.44% of the sample. This same sample was also taken into another study, of yellow fever vaccine responses in identical twins.

Sequenced input: CD4+ T cells sorted from blood. Receptors originate from a woman between 18 and 29 years old in good health.

This clonotype was detected only a few times. V usage is TRBV5-4 and J usage is TRBJ2-7; 8 bases line up with TRBD1. The V gene's germline CDR1 is SGHNT and CDR2 YYREEE (reference sequence). CDR3 length equals 14 residues. V lost 4 bases, J lost 3 bases, and 6 bases stayed unmatched. The CDR3 region has the DNA TGTGCCAGCAGCAAGACAGGGGAGAGCTACGAGCAGTACGTC. Translated: CASSKTGESYEQYV.

The chain recombines TRBV10-3 with TRBJ2-1, with D perhaps matching TRBD1 (7 bases). The CDR3 runs 11 residues. CDR1 is ENHRY, CDR2 SYGVKD, per germline. V was pared by 10 bases and J by 9 bases, with 13 bases between. DNA for the CDR3: TGTGCCACCTCAGGGGGGATTGAGCAGTTCTTC. As protein: CATSGGIEQFF.

The sample holds a few counts of this clonotype. The chain carries TRBV29-1 and TRBJ2-7; maybe TRBD1 (6 bases). CDR3 length: 14 residues. Germline V lookup: CDR1 SQVTM, CDR2 ANQGSEA. The V gene lost 1 base and the J gene lost 0 bases, with 10 bases spanning the gap. The chain's CDR3 is CSVEGQAYSYEQYV. As DNA, the CDR3 is TGCAGCGTTGAAGGACAGGCCTACTCCTACGAGCAGTACGTC.

The chain recombines TRBV24-1 with TRBJ2-2, with 8 bases fitting TRBD2. This CDR3 comprises 16 residues. Germline CDR1 reads KGHDR; CDR2 reads SFDVKD. The ends lost 3 bases at V and 1 base at J; junction bases unmatched: 3. CDR3 region: CATSDRGGRNTGELFF. Written as DNA, the CDR3 is TGTGCCACCAGTGATCGGGGGGGGAGGAACACCGGGGAGCTGTTTTTT.

This chain joins TRBV5-5 and TRBJ1-1, with D tentatively TRBD1 (5 bases). This CDR3 is built from 15 residues. Germline values: CDR1 SGHKS, CDR2 YYEKEE (reference sequence). V was pared by 3 bases and J by 4 bases, with 16 bases between. The CDR3 spells CASSWGKAGSTEAFF. The CDR3 nucleotides read TGTGCCAGCAGCTGGGGCAAGGCAGGATCCACTGAAGCTTTCTTT. Using reference TRBV5-5 and TRBJ1-1 for the parts outside the CDR3, the full variable domain is DAGVTQSPTHLIKTRGQQVTLRCSPISGHKSVSWYQQVLGQGPQFIFQYYEKEERGRGNFPDRFSARQFPNYSSELNVNALLLGDSALYLCASSWGKAGSTEAFFGQGTRLTVV.

This sequence joins TRBV4-2 and TRBJ2-7, with D perhaps TRBD1 or TRBD2 (6 bases each). V gave up 6 bases and J gave up 0 bases, with 12 bases separating them. Looked up from germline, CDR1 is LGHNA and CDR2 is YNFKEQ. The CDR3 has 14 amino acids. CDR3 in amino acids: CASRLGGGSYEQYF. Written as DNA, the CDR3 is TGTGCCAGCAGGCTAGGGGGAGGCTCCTACGAGCAGTACTTC.

The chain is built from TRBV11-2 and TRBJ2-7; 7 bases match TRBD2. CDR3 length: 15 residues. Trimming at V came to 5 bases and at J to 7 bases, leaving 14 bases not matched to a gene. Germline CDR1 is SGHAT and CDR2 is FQNNGV. The CDR3 DNA is TGTGCCAGCAGCATCCCCTGGACTAGTGGGGGGGAGCAGTACTTC. It yields the protein CASSIPWTSGGEQYF.

This clonotype has a count of ten or more. The V gene is TRBV12-3 or TRBV12-4, the J gene TRBJ2-1; TRBD1 is a possible D gene (6 bases). The CDR3 totals 13 residues. The V end lost 6 bases, the J end lost 10 bases, and 16 bases lay between the germline ends. The CDR3 coding sequence is TGTGCCAGCAGCCGCCCCCCCGGGACAGAGCAGTTCTTC. Protein sequence: CASSRPPGTEQFF.

This chain links TRBV7-6 with TRBJ1-5, with D perhaps TRBD1 (6 bases). CDR3 size: 16 residues. Germline V CDR1 and CDR2: SGHVS, FNYEAQ. Trimming stripped 5 bases from V and 0 bases from J, with 14 bases between. The CDR3 bases are TGTGCCAGCAGCCAGGGGCCGCCAAATAGCAATCAGCCCCAGCATTTT. This sequence encodes CASSQGPPNSNQPQHF.

The chain uses TRBV6-2 or TRBV6-3 and TRBJ2-7; D remains unclear. Germline CDR1 is MNHEY and CDR2 is SVGEGT. The CDR3 covers 16 residues. V dropped 1 base and J dropped 2 bases, with 15 bases sitting between them. CDR3 region: CASSYFIGWATYEQYF. CDR3 in DNA: TGTGCCAGCAGTTACTTCATCGGGTGGGCTACCTACGAGCAGTACTTC.

This clonotype was seen only a few times. The chain couples TRBV2 to TRBJ2-3, with 7 bases fitting TRBD1. Germline V gene lookup returns CDR1 SNHLY and CDR2 FYNNEI. V lost 4 bases and J lost 2; bases outside the gene matches: 9. This CDR3 is 16 amino acids long. Here the CDR3 DNA reads TGTGCCAGCAGTGTAAGGACAGGATATACCACAGATACGCAGTATTTT. It is translated as CASSVRTGYTTDTQYF.

The table lists this clonotype with a few counts. The rearrangement uses TRBV5-1 and TRBJ2-5; the D is unclear. Germline V gene sequence: CDR1 SGHRS, CDR2 YFSETQ. Trimming removed 0 bases at V and 2 bases at J, with 11 bases between. CDR3 length: 15 residues. The CDR3 loop is CASSLGTAIQETQYF. Here the CDR3 DNA reads TGCGCCAGCAGCTTGGGCACTGCCATACAAGAGACCCAGTACTTC.

The chain uses TRBV27 and TRBJ2-4; D could derive from TRBD1 or TRBD2 (5 bases each). The length of the CDR3 is 14 residues. The V end was cut by 4 bases, the J end by 4 bases, with 11 bases between. CDR1 is MNHEY, CDR2 SMNVEV, per germline (reference sequence). CDR3 DNA: TGTGCCAGCAGTTCCCGGGACGGAAAAAACATTCAGTACTTC. It yields the protein CASSSRDGKNIQYF.

The chain employs TRBV9 and TRBJ2-3; 8 nucleotides agree with TRBD1. V gave up 0 bases and J gave up 2 bases; unmatched junction bases: 5. Germline lookup yields CDR1 SGDLS and CDR2 YYNGEE. The CDR3 runs to 16 residues. The chain's CDR3 is CASSVGGQEHTDTQYF. DNA of the CDR3: TGTGCCAGCAGCGTAGGGGGACAGGAACACACAGATACGCAGTATTTT.

This clonotype was detected a few times. The V gene is TRBV10-3, the J gene TRBJ2-7; 9 nucleotides match TRBD1. The CDR3 runs 15 residues. V shed 2 bases and J 4 bases; nucleotides not matched to a gene: 6. Germline CDR1 reads ENHRY; CDR2 reads SYGVKD. DNA for the CDR3: TGTGCCATCAGTGAGCCGGGACAGGGTGGATACGAGCAGTACTTC. Its protein is CAISEPGQGGYEQYF.

V and J are TRBV7-2 and TRBJ2-2; D possibly corresponds to TRBD2 (5 bases). V lost 11 bases, J lost 7 bases, and 11 bases lay in between. The CDR3 covers 11 residues. The germline V gene has CDR1 SGHTA and CDR2 FQGNSA. The CDR3 sequence is CAWGAIGELFF. The CDR3 bases are TGTGCCTGGGGAGCAATCGGGGAGCTGTTTTTT.

This clonotype was seen more than once but under ten times. The J gene is TRBJ1-4, the V gene TRBV5-1; D remains ambiguous. Germline CDR1 SGHRS, CDR2 YFSETQ. The V end was cut by 0 bases, the J end by 8 bases, with 11 bases between. The CDR3 covers 14 residues. CDR3 in DNA: TGCGCCAGCAGCTTGGAGGCAGTCGGCGAAAAACTGTTTTTT. Protein: CASSLEAVGEKLFF.

This sequence joins TRBV12-3 or TRBV12-4 and TRBJ1-1; D might be TRBD1 (6 bases). The CDR3 extends over 15 amino acids. V was clipped by 8 bases and J by 5 bases, with 21 bases between them. The CDR3 coding sequence is TGTGCCAGCGGCCTCACATTGTACAGGGTGACTGAAGCTTTCTTT. It specifies CASGLTLYRVTEAFF.

V gene TRBV11-2 combines with J gene TRBJ2-2; 14 nucleotides match TRBD2. The CDR3 loop spans 16 amino acids. Per the germline V gene, CDR1 is SGHAT and CDR2 is FQNNGV. Trimming took 6 bases from V and 6 from J; bases not matched to a gene: 6. CDR3 in amino acids: CASRYGLAGGAGELFF. The CDR3 region has the DNA TGTGCCAGCAGATACGGACTAGCGGGGGGCGCCGGGGAGCTGTTTTTT.

In this sample, this clonotype turned up a few times. The V call is TRBV11-3, the J call TRBJ2-1; 10 bases line up with TRBD1. Germline assignment: CDR1 SGHNT and CDR2 YENEEA. This CDR3 is 15 amino acids long. J was trimmed by 8 bases and V by 2 bases; bases with no gene match: 6. CDR3 sequence (DNA): TGTGCCAGCAGCTTAACCGGGACAGGGGTCGATGAGCAGTTCTTC. It codes for CASSLTGTGVDEQFF.

The sample holds a few counts of this clonotype. The chain carries TRBV3-1 and TRBJ2-1; weak D call: TRBD2 (6 bases). The CDR3 is 15 amino acids. The germline V and J ends were trimmed by 0 bases and 2 bases, with 8 bases remaining between them. Germline CDR1 reads LGHDT; CDR2 reads YNNKEL (reference sequence). The CDR3: CASSQDSGAYNEQFF. The CDR3 DNA sequence: TGTGCCAGCAGCCAAGATTCGGGAGCCTACAATGAGCAGTTCTTC.

This clonotype occurred a few times. This chain connects TRBV29-1 to TRBJ1-4, with D hard to call. Germline V gives CDR1 SQVTM, CDR2 ANQGSEA. Trimming shortened V by 2 bases and J by 10 bases, and 14 bases separated the two germline ends. The length of the CDR3 is 13 residues. CDR3 bases: TGCAGCGTTGAAAATGGTATTTTAGGAAAACTGTTTTTT. Translation gives CSVENGILGKLFF.

There are many counts of this clonotype. V is TRBV12-3 or TRBV12-4 and J is TRBJ2-4; D not certain. CDR3 size: 15 residues. Deletions cut 1 base from V and 0 bases from J, with 7 bases between. The CDR3 reads CASSLGGLAKNIQYF. The CDR3, as DNA: TGTGCCAGCAGTTTAGGCGGCCTAGCCAAAAACATTCAGTACTTC.

Only a few counts were recorded for this clonotype. The J gene is TRBJ1-1, the V gene TRBV19, with TRBD1 as a possible D gene (6 bases). The CDR3 runs 15 residues. V was pared by 4 bases and J by 1 base, with 13 bases between. Germline V gene data show CDR1 as LNHDA and CDR2 as SQIVND (reference sequence). CDR3 region: CASSTRTVKNTEAFF. As DNA, the CDR3 is TGTGCCAGTAGTACCCGGACAGTTAAGAACACTGAAGCTTTCTTT.

The sample holds many counts of this clonotype. V and J are TRBV12-3 or TRBV12-4 and TRBJ1-1; the match to TRBD1 covers 10 bases. Trimming removed 6 bases from V and 5 bases from J; junction bases left unmatched: 12. The CDR3 runs 16 residues. CDR3 loop: CASRTGTGVVGTEAFF. The CDR3 DNA is TGTGCCAGCAGAACCGGGACAGGGGTCGTTGGGACTGAAGCTTTCTTT.

This clonotype turned up a few times. This chain connects TRBV6-5 to TRBJ2-3; 7 nucleotides line up with TRBD1. J lost 2 bases, V lost 2 bases, and 4 bases had no gene match. CDR3 length: 15 amino acids. Germline V gene lookup returns CDR1 MNHEY and CDR2 SVGAGI. The CDR3 DNA is TGTGCCAGCAGTTACGGCAGGGGGACCACAGATACGCAGTATTTT. Translated: CASSYGRGTTDTQYF.